This T cell receptor beta chain was obtained from a study of cytomegalovirus exposure and HLA in healthy donors. General study results and limits: By a later analysis, the bulk of CMV-associated TCR beta chains appeared HLA-restricted.

The PCR was carried out with 60 Vbeta primers and 13 Jbeta primers. Assay: immunoSEQ multiplex PCR; the TCRdb copy retains only in-frame clones and omits some. The profile shows about 110,000 clones, less than 75% of them singletons. CDR1 is MNHEY, CDR2 SMNVEV, per germline (reference sequence). The CDR3 runs 14 residues. V lost 3 bases, J lost 8 bases, and 14 bases lay in between. Sampled while nominally healthy, donors likely had unrecorded immune exposures. As to this clone: The antigen is not known.

The sample was PBMCs. The rearrangement uses TRBV27 and TRBJ1-5; weak D call: TRBD1 (5 bases). The source is a man aged 35 to 55 in good health and CMV-seropositive. This chain's CDR3 is CASSFGGGKEPQHF. CDR3 in DNA: TGTGCCAGCAGTTTTGGCGGGGGGAAGGAGCCCCAGCATTTT.